This T cell receptor beta chain stems from a study of cytomegalovirus exposure and HLA in healthy donors. Study-wide results and caveats: Likely technical artifact: a cluster of highly shared sequence variants. Testing in vitro showed a few CMV-associated chains specific for CMV antigens. In a later analysis, TCR beta V- and J-gene trimming showed a link to a missense DCLRE1C variant. Presence/absence analyses treated sequencing depth as roughly uniform across donors.

This CDR3 is built from 13 residues. J lost 4 bases, V lost 10 bases, and 9 bases had no gene match. Germline CDR1 and CDR2: ENHRY and SYGVKD. Vbeta (60) and Jbeta (13) primers were used in the PCR. Here immunoSEQ multiplex PCR was the method, and the copy in TCRdb shows in-frame clones only, minus some. The profile shows approximately 140,000 clones, roughly 77% of them singletons. This clone was recorded a few times. What it binds is not known. The TCR was taken from a woman between 40 and 55 years old in good health and CMV-seropositive. Material: PBMCs. V is TRBV10-3 and J is TRBJ1-1, with TRBD1 identical over 7 bases. CDR3: CASVGQAGTEAFF. DNA of the CDR3: TGTGCCAGCGTAGGACAGGCGGGCACTGAAGCTTTCTTT.